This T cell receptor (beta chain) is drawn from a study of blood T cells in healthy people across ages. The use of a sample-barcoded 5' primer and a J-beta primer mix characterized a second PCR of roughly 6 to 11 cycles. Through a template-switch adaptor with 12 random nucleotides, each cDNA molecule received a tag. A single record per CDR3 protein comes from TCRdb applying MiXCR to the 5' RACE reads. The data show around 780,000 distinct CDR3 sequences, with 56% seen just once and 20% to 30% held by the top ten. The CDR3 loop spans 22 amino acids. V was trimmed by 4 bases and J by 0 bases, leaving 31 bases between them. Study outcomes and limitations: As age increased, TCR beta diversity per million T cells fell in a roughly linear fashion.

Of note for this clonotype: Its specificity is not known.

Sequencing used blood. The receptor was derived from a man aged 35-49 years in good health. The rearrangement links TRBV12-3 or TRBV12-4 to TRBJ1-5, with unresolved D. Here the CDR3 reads CASSSLGVYRGMTHYSNQPQHF. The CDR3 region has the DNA TGTGCCAGCAGTTCCCTTGGGGTTTATCGGGGAATGACTCATTATAGCAATCAGCCCCAGCATTTT.